This T cell receptor (beta chain) was captured by sequencing in a study of read filtering for tumor transcriptome and immune sequencing. Study observations and caveats: Compared with RNA-seq, IR-seq gave much higher clonotype depth and reliability.

This clonotype was detected many times. The antigen is undetermined. This library used about 360 ng RNA and molecular barcoded adaptors spanning alpha/delta and beta/gamma chains. TCRdb re-called the reads with MiXCR, one entry per CDR3 protein. The sample carries 49,000 or so distinct CDR3 sequences, 10% to 15% recorded once. There are 14 residues in the CDR3. The V end lost 7 bases, the J end lost 2 bases, and 12 bases lay between the germline ends. CDR1 is MNHNS and CDR2 is SASEGT in the germline V gene. The sequence came from a donor at least 40 years old with multiple myeloma. The specimen sequenced was a population of CD138-negative cells sorted from bone marrow. The gene calls are TRBV6-1 and TRBJ2-4; D may be TRBD2 (6 bases). The CDR3 DNA reads TGTGCCAGCAAGACGGGAGTTACCAAAAACATTCAGTACTTC. This codes for CASKTGVTKNIQYF.